The clone carrying this T cell receptor beta chain occurred many times. V was clipped by 0 bases and J by 0 bases, with 18 bases between them. Per the germline V gene, CDR1 is SGHVS and CDR2 is FNYEAQ. The CDR3 loop spans 19 amino acids. In TCRdb, the 5' RACE reads were re-called with MiXCR into one record per CDR3 protein. Seen here are about 58,000 distinct CDR3 sequences, around 3.9% observed once, and the top ten hold roughly 1.7%. The data derive from a study of neurological immune-mediated disorders. This TCR came from a man aged 30 to 39 with multiple sclerosis. This chain joins TRBV7-6 and TRBJ2-1, with a weak D call TRBD2 (5 bases). The specimen sequenced was PBMCs. The CDR3 DNA reads TGTGCCAGCAGCTTAGCGCTGGCGGGCGACCCCACCTCCTACAATGAGCAGTTCTTC. Protein product: CASSLALAGDPTSYNEQFF.